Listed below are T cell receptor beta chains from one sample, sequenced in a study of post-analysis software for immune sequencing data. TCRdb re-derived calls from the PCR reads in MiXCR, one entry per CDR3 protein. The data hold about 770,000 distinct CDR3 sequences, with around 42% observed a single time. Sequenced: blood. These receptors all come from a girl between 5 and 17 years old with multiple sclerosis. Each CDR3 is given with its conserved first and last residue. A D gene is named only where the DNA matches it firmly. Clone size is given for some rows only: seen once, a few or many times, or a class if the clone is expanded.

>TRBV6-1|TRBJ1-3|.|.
CASSEALGSQVMGTIYF
TGTGCCAGCAGTGAAGCGCTCGGGTCCCAGGTGATGGGCACCATATATTTT
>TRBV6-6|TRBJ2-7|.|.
CASSYSDLTDEQYF
TGTGCCAGCAGTTATTCGGACCTAACAGACGAGCAGTACTTC
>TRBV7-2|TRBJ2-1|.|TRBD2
CASSLHTRTSGQNEQFF
TGTGCCAGCAGCCTCCACACCCGGACTAGCGGGCAAAATGAGCAGTTCTTC
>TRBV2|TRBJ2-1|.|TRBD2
CASSGALAGYNEQFF
TGTGCCAGCAGTGGGGCCCTAGCGGGCTACAATGAGCAGTTCTTC
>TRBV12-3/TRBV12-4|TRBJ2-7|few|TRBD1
CASSKTGSYEQYF
TGTGCCAGCAGCAAGACAGGGAGCTACGAGCAGTACTTC
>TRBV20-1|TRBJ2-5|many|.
CSANRGGETQYF
TGCAGTGCAAACAGGGGAGGTGAGACCCAGTACTTC
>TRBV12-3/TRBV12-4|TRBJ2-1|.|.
CASAAAALREQFF
TGTGCCAGCGCGGCAGCGGCCCTGCGGGAGCAGTTCTTC
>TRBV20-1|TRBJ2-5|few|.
CSARTGETQYF
TGCAGTGCTAGAACAGGAGAGACCCAGTACTTC
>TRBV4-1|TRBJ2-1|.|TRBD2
CASSQDQGGSDNEQFF
TGCGCCAGCAGCCAAGATCAGGGCGGGAGTGACAATGAGCAGTTCTTC
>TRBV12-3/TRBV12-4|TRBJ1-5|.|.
CASSLLCGSNQPQHF
TGTGCCAGCAGTTTATTATGCGGTAGCAATCAGCCCCAGCATTTT
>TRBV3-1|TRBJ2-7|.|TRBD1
CTSSRQGYEQYF
TGTACCAGCAGTCGACAGGGGTACGAGCAGTACTTC
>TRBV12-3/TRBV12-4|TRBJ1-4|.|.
CASREVGKLFF
TGTGCCAGCAGGGAAGTAGGAAAACTGTTTTTT
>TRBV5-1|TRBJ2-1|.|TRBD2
CASSLWVGRREGMGNEQFF
TGCGCCAGCAGCTTGTGGGTTGGGCGACGGGAGGGGATGGGGAATGAGCAGTTCTTC
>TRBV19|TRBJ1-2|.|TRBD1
CASSIWSRGGDGYTF
TGTGCCAGTAGTATATGGTCGAGAGGGGGCGACGGCTACACCTTC
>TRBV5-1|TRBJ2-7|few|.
CASSLEWRNWRYEQYF
TGCGCCAGCAGCTTGGAATGGCGAAACTGGAGATACGAGCAGTACTTC
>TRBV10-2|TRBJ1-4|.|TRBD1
CASSRGTANEKLFF
TGCGCCAGCAGTCGCGGGACAGCAAATGAAAAACTGTTTTTT
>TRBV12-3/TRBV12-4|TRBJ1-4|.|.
CASSPRSKLDEKLFF
TGTGCCAGCAGTCCCCGTTCCAAGCTGGATGAAAAACTGTTTTTT
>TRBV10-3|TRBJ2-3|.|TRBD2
CAIRDLLAETDTQYF
TGTGCCATCAGAGACCTACTAGCGGAAACAGATACGCAGTATTTT
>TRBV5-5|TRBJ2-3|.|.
CASERQVEGCSTDTQYF
TGTGCCAGTGAGAGGCAGGTCGAAGGATGTAGCACAGATACGCAGTATTTT
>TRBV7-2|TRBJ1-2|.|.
CASSPRVEYGYTF
TGTGCCAGCAGCCCCAGGGTCGAGTATGGCTACACCTTC
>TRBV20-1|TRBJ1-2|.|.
CSASFGYGYTF
TGCAGTGCTAGTTTCGGCTATGGCTACACCTTC
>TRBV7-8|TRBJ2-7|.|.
CASSLRNDEQYF
TGTGCCAGCAGCTTAAGGAACGACGAGCAGTACTTC
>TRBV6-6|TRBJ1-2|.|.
CASSYSVATDGYTF
TGTGCCAGCAGTTACTCTGTCGCCACCGATGGCTACACCTTC
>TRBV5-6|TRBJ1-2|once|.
CASSLEVENTIGGYTF
TGTGCCAGCAGCTTGGAGGTTGAGAACACCATCGGGGGCTACACCTTC
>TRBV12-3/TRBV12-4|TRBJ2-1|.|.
CASSFAGHEQFF
TGTGCCAGCAGTTTCGCAGGGCATGAGCAGTTCTTC
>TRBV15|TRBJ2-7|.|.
CATSTQGNVLNSYEQYF
TGTGCCACCAGCACCCAGGGCAACGTCCTAAATTCCTACGAGCAGTACTTC
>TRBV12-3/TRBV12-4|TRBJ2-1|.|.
CASSTRGRDSYNEQFF
TGTGCCAGCAGCACACGGGGTCGGGACTCCTACAATGAGCAGTTCTTC
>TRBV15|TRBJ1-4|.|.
CATSRSSRVGGEKLFF
TGTGCCACCAGCAGGTCGTCTAGGGTCGGGGGAGAAAAACTGTTTTTT
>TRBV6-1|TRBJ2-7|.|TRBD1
CASKGTASSYEQYF
TGTGCCAGCAAAGGGACAGCAAGCTCCTACGAGCAGTACTTC
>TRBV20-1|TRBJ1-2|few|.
CSASGNPGQAGYTF
TGCAGTGCTAGCGGGAATCCAGGGCAAGCGGGCTACACCTTC
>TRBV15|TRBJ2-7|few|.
CATSRDRGEQYF
TGTGCCACCAGCAGGGACAGAGGCGAGCAGTACTTC
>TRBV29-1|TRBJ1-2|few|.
CSVAENYGYTF
TGCAGCGTTGCTGAAAACTATGGCTACACCTTC
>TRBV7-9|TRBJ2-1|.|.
CASSLMPSYNEQFF
TGTGCCAGCAGCTTGATGCCGTCCTACAATGAGCAGTTCTTC
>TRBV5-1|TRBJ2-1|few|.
CASSNQRNEQFF
TGCGCCAGCAGCAATCAGAGGAATGAGCAGTTCTTC
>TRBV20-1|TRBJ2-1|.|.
CSASGSYNEQFF
TGCAGTGCTAGCGGCTCCTACAATGAGCAGTTCTTC
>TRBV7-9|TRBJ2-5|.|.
CASSLVQARETQYF
TGTGCCAGCAGCTTAGTCCAGGCGCGGGAGACCCAGTACTTC
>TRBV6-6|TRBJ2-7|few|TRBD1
CASSSSGTGPLEQYF
TGTGCCAGCAGTTCCTCCGGGACAGGGCCTCTCGAGCAGTACTTC
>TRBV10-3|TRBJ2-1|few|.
CAIKAADYNEQFF
TGTGCCATCAAGGCGGCCGACTACAATGAGCAGTTCTTC
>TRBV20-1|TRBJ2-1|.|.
CSARVYPSGYNEQFF
TGCAGTGCTAGGGTATACCCTTCGGGTTACAATGAGCAGTTCTTC
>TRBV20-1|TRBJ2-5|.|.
CSARDRTNGQETQYF
TGCAGTGCTAGAGATAGGACTAACGGACAAGAGACCCAGTACTTC
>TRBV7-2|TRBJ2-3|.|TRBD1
CASSQDRVNTDTQYF
TGTGCCAGCAGCCAGGACAGGGTTAACACAGATACGCAGTATTTT
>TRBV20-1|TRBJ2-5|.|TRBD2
CSRRRSGRTGTQYF
TGCAGCAGAAGGAGAAGCGGGAGGACGGGGACCCAGTACTTC
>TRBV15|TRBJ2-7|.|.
CATSSGDFRSSYEQYF
TGTGCCACCAGCAGCGGGGACTTCCGGAGCTCCTACGAGCAGTACTTC
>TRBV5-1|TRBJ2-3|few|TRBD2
CASTAGVLDTQYF
TGCGCCAGCACCGCGGGAGTGTTAGATACGCAGTATTTT
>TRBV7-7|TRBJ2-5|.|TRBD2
CASARLAGAQETQYF
TGTGCCTCGGCCCGGCTAGCGGGAGCTCAAGAGACCCAGTACTTC
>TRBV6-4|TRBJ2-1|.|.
CASSQTPTRLNGAQQFF
TGTGCCAGCAGTCAAACCCCGACTAGACTCAATGGGGCTCAGCAGTTCTTC
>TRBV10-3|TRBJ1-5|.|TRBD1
CAISGGQGGSSNQPQHF
TGTGCCATCAGTGGGGGACAGGGCGGTAGTAGCAATCAGCCCCAGCATTTT
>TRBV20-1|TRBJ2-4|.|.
CSARDPGLAKNIQYF
TGCAGTGCTAGAGACCCCGGCTTAGCCAAAAACATTCAGTACTTC
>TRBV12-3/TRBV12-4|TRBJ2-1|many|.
CASSLGTLPVSYNEQFF
TGTGCCAGCAGTCTCGGGACCCTACCCGTCTCCTACAATGAGCAGTTCTTC
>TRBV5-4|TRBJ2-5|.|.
CASSKEVRPETQYF
TGTGCCAGCAGTAAAGAGGTGCGACCCGAGACCCAGTACTTC
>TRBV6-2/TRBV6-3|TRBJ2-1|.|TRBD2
CASGLAGGTYNEQFF
TGTGCCAGCGGACTAGCGGGGGGTACCTACAATGAGCAGTTCTTC
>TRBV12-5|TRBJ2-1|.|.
CASGLVRSYRNNEQFF
TGTGCTAGTGGTTTGGTACGGAGTTACCGTAACAATGAGCAGTTCTTC
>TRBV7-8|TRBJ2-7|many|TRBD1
CASSLSSYHAGGEQYF
TGTGCCAGCAGCTTGAGTTCTTACCACGCAGGGGGCGAGCAGTACTTC
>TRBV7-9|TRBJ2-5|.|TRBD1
CASSHRDRVKETQYF
TGTGCCAGCAGCCACCGAGACAGGGTGAAAGAGACCCAGTACTTC
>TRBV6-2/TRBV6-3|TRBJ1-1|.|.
CASSSGSEAFF
TGTGCCAGCAGTAGCGGGTCTGAAGCTTTCTTT
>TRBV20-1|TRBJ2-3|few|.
CSATAATSTDTQYF
TGCAGTGCTACAGCGGCTACTAGCACAGATACGCAGTATTTT
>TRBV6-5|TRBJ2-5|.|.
CASSYRGQGMGTQYF
TGTGCCAGCAGTTACAGGGGCCAGGGGATGGGGACCCAGTACTTC
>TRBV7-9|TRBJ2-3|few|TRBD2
CASSLSTSGPYF
TGTGCCAGCAGCTTATCGACTAGCGGCCCGTATTTT
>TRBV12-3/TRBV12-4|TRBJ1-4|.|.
CASSLGGRPLNEKLFF
TGTGCCAGCAGTTTAGGTGGCCGACCCCTTAATGAAAAACTGTTTTTT
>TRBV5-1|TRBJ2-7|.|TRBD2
CASSRRESLEQYF
TGCGCCAGCAGTCGGCGGGAGTCCCTCGAGCAGTACTTC